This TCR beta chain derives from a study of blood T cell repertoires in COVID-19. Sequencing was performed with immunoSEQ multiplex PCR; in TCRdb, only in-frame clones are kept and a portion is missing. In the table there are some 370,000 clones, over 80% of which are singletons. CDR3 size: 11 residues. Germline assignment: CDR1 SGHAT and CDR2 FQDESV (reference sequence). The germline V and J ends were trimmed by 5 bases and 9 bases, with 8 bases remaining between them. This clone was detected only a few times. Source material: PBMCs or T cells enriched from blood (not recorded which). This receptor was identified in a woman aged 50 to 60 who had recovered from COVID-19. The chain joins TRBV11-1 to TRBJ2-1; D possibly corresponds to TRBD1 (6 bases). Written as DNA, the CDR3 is TGTGCCAGCAGCCCGACAGGTGAGCAGTTCTTC. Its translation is CASSPTGEQFF.